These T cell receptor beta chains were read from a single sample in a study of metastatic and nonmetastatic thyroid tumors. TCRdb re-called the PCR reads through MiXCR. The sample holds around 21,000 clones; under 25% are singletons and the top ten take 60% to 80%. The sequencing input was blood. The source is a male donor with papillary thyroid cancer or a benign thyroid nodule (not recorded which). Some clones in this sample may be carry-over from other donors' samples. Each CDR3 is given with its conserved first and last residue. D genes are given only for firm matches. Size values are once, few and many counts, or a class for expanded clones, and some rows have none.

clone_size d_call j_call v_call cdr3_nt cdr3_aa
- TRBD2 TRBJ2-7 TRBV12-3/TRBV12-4 TGTGCCAGCAGCCCTACCCTAGGGACTAGCGGGAGCCCAGGGTACGAGCAGTACTTC CASSPTLGTSGSPGYEQYF
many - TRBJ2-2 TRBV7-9 TGTGCCAGCACCAGGGGGGTCACCGGGGAGCTGTTTTTT CASTRGVTGELFF
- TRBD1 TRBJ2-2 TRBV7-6 TGTGCCAGCAGCTTAAGTTCAGGGGGCCACGGGGAGCTGTTTTTT CASSLSSGGHGELFF
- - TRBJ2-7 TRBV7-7 TGTGCTAGCAGCCCTTGCCAGGGGTCAGGGTGCGAGCAGTACTTC CASSPCQGSGCEQYF
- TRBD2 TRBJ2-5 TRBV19 TGTGCCAGTAGTATGGGCGTAGGGCGGGAGCAAGAGACCCAGTACTTC CASSMGVGREQETQYF
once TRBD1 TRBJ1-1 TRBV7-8 TGTGCCAGCAGCTCCGCCGGGACAGGGGTGACTGAAGCTTTCTTT CASSSAGTGVTEAFF
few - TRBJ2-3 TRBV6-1 TGTGCCAGCCGGACTAGCACAGATACGCAGTATTTT CASRTSTDTQYF
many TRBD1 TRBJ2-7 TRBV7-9 TGTGCCAGCAGCTCGAGGACAGGGGGCGACGAGCAGTACTTC CASSSRTGGDEQYF
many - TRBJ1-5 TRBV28 TGTGCCAGCAGTTTTACGGGCGGCTTGAGCAATCAGCCCCAGCATTTT CASSFTGGLSNQPQHF
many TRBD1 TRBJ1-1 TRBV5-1 TGCGCCAGCAGCCAGGACAGGGAAGCTTTCTTT CASSQDREAFF
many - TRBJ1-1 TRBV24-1 TGTGCCACCAGTGATGGGGGCAACACTGAAGCTTTCTTT CATSDGGNTEAFF
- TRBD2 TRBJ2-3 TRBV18 TGTGCCAGCTCACCACCAGGGACTAGCGGGAGTATGACAGATACGCAGTATTTT CASSPPGTSGSMTDTQYF
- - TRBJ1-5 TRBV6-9 TGTGCCAGCAGTTATGGACAAGCGTATAGCAATCAGCCCCAGCATTTT CASSYGQAYSNQPQHF
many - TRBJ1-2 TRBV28 TGTGCCAGCAGTTTGTCGGGATTTGGGGGACCCTATGGCTACACCTTC CASSLSGFGGPYGYTF
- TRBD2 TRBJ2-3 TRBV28 TGTGCCAGCAGTTTATTGTCGGCGGGAGTAGCAGATACGCAGTATTTT CASSLLSAGVADTQYF